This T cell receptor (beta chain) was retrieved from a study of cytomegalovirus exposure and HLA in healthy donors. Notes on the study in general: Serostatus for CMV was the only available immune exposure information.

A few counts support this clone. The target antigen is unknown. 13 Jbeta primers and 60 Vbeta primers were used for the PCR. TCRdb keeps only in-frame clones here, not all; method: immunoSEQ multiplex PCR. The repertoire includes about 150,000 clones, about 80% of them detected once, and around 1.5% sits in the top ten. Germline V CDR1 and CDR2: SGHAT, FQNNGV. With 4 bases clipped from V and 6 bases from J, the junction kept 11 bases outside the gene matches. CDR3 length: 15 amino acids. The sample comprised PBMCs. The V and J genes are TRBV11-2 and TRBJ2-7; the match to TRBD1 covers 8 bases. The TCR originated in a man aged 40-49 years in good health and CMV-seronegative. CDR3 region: CASSSQQGVALEQYF. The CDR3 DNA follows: TGTGCCAGCAGCTCCCAACAGGGGGTAGCACTCGAGCAGTACTTC.